Shown below are 27 T cell receptor beta chains from a single sample sequenced in a study of radiation and T cells in renal cell carcinoma. The method was immunoSEQ multiplex PCR; TCRdb's version includes in-frame clones alone and lacks a portion of them. The table shows more than 140,000 clones, with less than 90% occurring only once. The time point was: baseline pretreatment blood. As for treatment: 15 Gy SBRT to primary tumor, nephrectomy 4 weeks later. The source was blood, collected from a patient whose treatment included radiotherapy and nephrectomy. These receptors were obtained from a woman aged 45-65 years with renal cell carcinoma.

V and J are TRBV25-1 and TRBJ2-6; the D is unclear. V dropped 2 bases and J dropped 2 bases, with 1 base sitting between them. Germline CDR1 MGHDK, CDR2 SYGVNS. This CDR3 has 13 residues. The CDR3 region is CASSEAGANVLTF. The CDR3 bases are TGTGCCAGCAGTGAAGCTGGGGCCAACGTCCTGACTTTC.

The gene calls are TRBV6-5 and TRBJ2-7; D call uncertain. Germline V CDR1 and CDR2: MNHEY, SVGAGI. Deletions cut 2 bases from V and 4 bases from J, with 12 bases between. This CDR3 has 14 residues. In nucleotides, the CDR3 is TGTGCCAGCAGTTACATAACCGATACTTACGAGCAGTACTTC. Its translation is CASSYITDTYEQYF.

In this sample, this clone turned up once. The rearrangement uses TRBV5-1 and TRBJ2-7; D might be TRBD1 (7 bases). CDR3 length equals 16 residues. CDR1 is SGHRS and CDR2 is YFSETQ in the germline V gene. V was shortened by 0 bases and J by 4 bases, with 17 bases between the two germline ends. CDR3: CASSLAGGTATYEQYF. CDR3 nucleotide sequence: TGCGCCAGCAGCTTGGCCGGCGGGACAGCTACGTACGAGCAGTACTTC.

This clone was recorded once. The chain joins TRBV7-2 to TRBJ2-3; 8 nucleotides line up with TRBD2. V lost 1 base to trimming and J lost 2 bases; unmatched junction nucleotides: 5. The V gene's germline CDR1 is SGHTA and CDR2 FQGNSA. The CDR3 runs 16 residues. The CDR3 region is CASSLGGLVFTDTQYF. The CDR3 bases are TGTGCCAGCAGCTTAGGGGGACTAGTGTTCACAGATACGCAGTATTTT.

The J gene is TRBJ2-1, the V gene TRBV15, with D maybe TRBD1 (5 bases). Deletions cut 4 bases from V and 5 bases from J, with 12 bases between. This CDR3 has 14 residues. The germline V gene has CDR1 LNHNV and CDR2 YYDKDF (reference sequence). The DNA for the CDR3 is TGTGCCACCAGCACAGGCATACAGGACAATGAGCAGTTCTTC. This encodes CATSTGIQDNEQFF. The full variable domain, completed using reference TRBV15 and TRBJ2-1, is DAMVIQNPRYQVTQFGKPVTLSCSQTLNHNVMYWYQQKSSQAPKLLFHYYDKDFNNEADTPDNFQSRRPNTSFCFLDIRSPGLGDTAMYLCATSTGIQDNEQFFGPGTRLTVL.

The V gene is TRBV9, the J gene TRBJ2-7; D perhaps matches TRBD1 (6 bases). CDR1 and CDR2 from the germline V gene are SGDLS and YYNGEE. This CDR3 contains 13 residues. V gave up 0 bases and J gave up 4 bases, with 8 bases separating them. The CDR3 spells CASSVGDRYEQYF. The CDR3 DNA reads as TGTGCCAGCAGCGTAGGCGACAGGTACGAGCAGTACTTC.

V usage is TRBV5-1 and J usage is TRBJ2-5; TRBD2 aligns across 8 bases. The CDR3 consists of 15 residues. Trimming took 0 bases from V and 5 from J; bases not matched to a gene: 6. The V gene's germline CDR1 is SGHRS and CDR2 YFSETQ. The CDR3 region is CASSLGSGGRETQYF. The CDR3, as DNA: TGCGCCAGCAGCTTGGGCAGCGGGGGCCGGGAGACCCAGTACTTC.

A single count supports this clone. The V gene is TRBV5-6, the J gene TRBJ1-4, with TRBD1 matching 12 bases. Germline V lookup: CDR1 SGHDT, CDR2 YYEEEE. J gave up 7 bases and V 4 bases, and 8 bases lay outside the gene matches. This CDR3 has 16 residues. DNA for the CDR3: TGTGCCAGCAGCCCCAGGGGACAGGGGGCCAGTGAAAAACTGTTTTTT. Protein sequence: CASSPRGQGASEKLFF.

The rearrangement links TRBV2 to TRBJ2-5; 9 nucleotides align to TRBD1. J was trimmed by 4 bases and V by 9 bases; bases with no gene match: 9. CDR1 and CDR2 (germline): SNHLY, FYNNEI. The CDR3 covers 14 residues. The CDR3 nucleotides are TGTGCCAGTAACGGGGGGACAGGGAGAGAGACCCAGTACTTC. This codes for CASNGGTGRETQYF. Full variable domain (outside the CDR3, taken from reference TRBV2 and TRBJ2-5): EPEVTQTPSHQVTQMGQEVILRCVPISNHLYFYWYRQILGQKVEFLVSFYNNEISEKSEIFDDQFSVERPDGSNFTLKIRSTKLEDSAMYFCASNGGTGRETQYFGPGTRLLVL.

This chain joins TRBV7-3 and TRBJ2-1, with unresolved D. Germline loops: CDR1 SGHTA, CDR2 FQGTGA. The ends were cut back, 2 bases at V and 9 bases at J, with 11 bases in the middle. The length of the CDR3 is 13 residues. The CDR3 bases are TGTGCCAGCAGCTTAGTGACAAGGAGTGAGCAGTTCTTC. Translation: CASSLVTRSEQFF.

The chain couples TRBV7-9 to TRBJ2-3; 11 bases map to TRBD2. The CDR3 is made up of 16 amino acids. Germline lookup yields CDR1 SEHNR and CDR2 FQNEAQ (reference sequence). Trimming at V came to 4 bases and at J to 5 bases, leaving 8 bases not matched to a gene. CDR3 residues: CASSYLAGGPRDTQYF. The CDR3 coding sequence is TGTGCCAGCAGCTACTTAGCGGGGGGGCCTAGAGATACGCAGTATTTT.

The chain couples TRBV30 to TRBJ2-5; D gene unclear. CDR3 length: 13 amino acids. The germline V gene has CDR1 GTSNPN and CDR2 SVGIG (reference sequence). V lost 0 bases and J 11 bases, leaving 16 bases between the germline ends. The CDR3 region is CAWSVQLAVIQYF. CDR3 coding DNA: TGTGCCTGGAGTGTACAACTGGCAGTAATTCAGTACTTC.

There are a few counts of this clone. The chain employs TRBV7-2 and TRBJ1-2; D unclear. V lost 2 bases and J 2 bases, leaving 3 bases between the germline ends. CDR3 length: 12 amino acids. Germline CDR1 and CDR2: SGHTA and FQGNSA. CDR3 DNA sequence: TGTGCCAGCAGCTTATTAAACTATGGCTACACCTTC. Amino acids: CASSLLNYGYTF.

This chain connects TRBV6-5 to TRBJ1-2; 11 bases are shared with TRBD1. Per the germline V gene, CDR1 is MNHEY and CDR2 is SVGAGI. J gave up 8 bases and V 2 bases, and 7 bases lay outside the gene matches. The CDR3 contains 15 residues. The CDR3 region has the DNA TGTGCCAGCAGTTACCCGGGACAGGGGGAGGAAGGCTACACCTTC. It translates to CASSYPGQGEEGYTF.

This chain uses TRBV6-5 with TRBJ1-4; the match to TRBD1 covers 7 bases. The length of the CDR3 is 15 residues. Looked up from germline, CDR1 is MNHEY and CDR2 is SVGAGI. The trim removed 5 bases at V and 3 bases at J, leaving 6 bases unmatched. CDR3 sequence: CASSPQGGANEKLFF. As DNA, the CDR3 is TGTGCCAGCAGTCCCCAGGGGGGAGCTAATGAAAAACTGTTTTTT.

The V gene is TRBV27, the J gene TRBJ2-2; 9 bases fit TRBD2. The CDR3 spans 16 residues. From germline, CDR1 is MNHEY and CDR2 SMNVEV (reference sequence). V was clipped by 3 bases and J by 4 bases; unmatched bases: 6. CDR3 bases: TGTGCCAGCAGTTTCTCGGCGGGGGGGTCCACCGGGGAGCTGTTTTTT. Translation: CASSFSAGGSTGELFF.

This chain links TRBV2 with TRBJ1-5; a possible D gene is TRBD1 (6 bases). V was cut by 6 bases and J by 7 bases, with 13 bases left in between. This CDR3 region has 13 residues. The germline V gene encodes CDR1 SNHLY and CDR2 FYNNEI. The CDR3 sequence: CASRGGVGQPQHF. The CDR3, as DNA: TGTGCCAGCAGAGGGGGAGTTGGGCAGCCCCAGCATTTT.

This chain joins TRBV9 and TRBJ2-1; D is ambiguous. Germline CDR1 SGDLS, CDR2 YYNGEE. Trimming cost V 3 bases and J 10 bases, with 14 bases left between them. This CDR3 region has 13 residues. The CDR3 here is CASSDAVDGEQFF. CDR3 DNA sequence: TGTGCCAGCAGCGACGCCGTAGATGGGGAGCAGTTCTTC. The full variable domain, its missing parts supplied by reference TRBV9 and TRBJ2-1, is DSGVTQTPKHLITATGQRVTLRCSPRSGDLSVYWYQQSLDQGLQFLIQYYNGEERAKGNILERFSAQQFPDLHSELNLSSLELGDSALYFCASSDAVDGEQFFGPGTRLTVL.

The rearrangement links TRBV30 to TRBJ1-1, with 7 nucleotides matching TRBD1. Germline lookup yields CDR1 GTSNPN and CDR2 SVGIG (reference sequence). There are 15 residues in the CDR3. The J segment lost 1 base and the V segment lost 1 base, leaving 6 bases of the junction unmatched. CDR3 DNA: TGTGCCTGGAGTGCCCCCGGGACAGCGAACACTGAAGCTTTCTTT. Its protein product is CAWSAPGTANTEAFF.

The V call is TRBV7-8, the J call TRBJ1-5; 10 nucleotides align to TRBD1. Germline values: CDR1 SGHVS, CDR2 FQNEAQ. The CDR3 is made up of 14 amino acids. Germline trimming cut 5 bases from V and 7 bases from J; bases unmatched to any gene: 5. The CDR3 spells CASSADRGRQPQHF. The CDR3 bases are TGTGCCAGCAGCGCCGACAGGGGGCGGCAGCCCCAGCATTTT.

This chain connects TRBV5-5 to TRBJ1-2; D is possibly TRBD1 (5 bases). The CDR3 runs 16 residues. V dropped 0 bases and J dropped 6 bases, with 18 bases sitting between them. Germline V gives CDR1 SGHKS, CDR2 YYEKEE (reference sequence). CDR3 coding DNA: TGTGCCAGCAGCTTGGCAACAGGAGGTCTCACGGATGGCTACACCTTC. Protein: CASSLATGGLTDGYTF.

The V gene is TRBV14, the J gene TRBJ2-3, with D perhaps matching TRBD2 (5 bases). Germline CDR1 is SGHDN and CDR2 is FVKESK. The V end was cut by 1 base, the J end by 0 bases, with 11 bases between. This CDR3 has 16 residues. The CDR3 coding sequence is TGTGCCAGCAGCCAAGGTGCTAGCCCTAGCACAGATACGCAGTATTTT. It is translated as CASSQGASPSTDTQYF.

The chain employs TRBV5-1 and TRBJ2-7; 8 bases fit TRBD2. Losses at the gene ends were 7 bases for V and 5 bases for J; bases not matched to a gene: 11. The CDR3 length is 14 residues. The germline V gene encodes CDR1 SGHRS and CDR2 YFSETQ. The CDR3 bases are TGCGCCAGCTCCCGAGGCGGGGGGTTGGACGAGCAGTACTTC. Protein product: CASSRGGGLDEQYF.

V and J are TRBV27 and TRBJ2-7; 7 nucleotides line up with TRBD2. Germline CDR1 and CDR2: MNHEY and SMNVEV (reference sequence). With 5 bases clipped from V and 0 bases from J, the junction kept 16 bases outside the gene matches. The CDR3 covers 18 residues. The CDR3, as DNA: TGTGCCAGCAGTCAGACCTCGGATTATAGCGGGCCCTCCTACGAGCAGTACTTC. Translated, it gives CASSQTSDYSGPSYEQYF.

V gene TRBV4-2 combines with J gene TRBJ1-3, with D hard to call. Trimming took off 0 bases at V and 0 bases at J, with 6 bases between the two ends. The CDR3 loop spans 15 amino acids. Germline V CDR1 and CDR2: LGHNA, YNFKEQ. CDR3 bases: TGTGCCAGCAGCCAAGACGACACCTCTGGAAACACCATATATTTT. Translation gives CASSQDDTSGNTIYF.

Details on this clone: Sequence at one end of the junction differs from germline and may be a read error. The chain recombines TRBV9 with TRBJ1-4, with no clear D. From germline, CDR1 is SGDLS and CDR2 YYNGEE. This CDR3 contains 14 residues. CDR3 residues: CASSVGPSNEKLFF. CDR3 in DNA: TGTGCCAGCAGTGTAGGGCCATCTAATGAAAAACTGTTTTTT.

J is TRBJ2-1 and V is TRBV29-1; perhaps TRBD1 as D (6 bases). The germline V and J ends were trimmed by 6 bases and 1 base, with 13 bases remaining between them. Germline loops: CDR1 SQVTM, CDR2 ANQGSEA. The CDR3 runs 14 residues. This CDR3 reads CSVAQGRSYNEQFF. CDR3 nucleotide sequence: TGCAGCGTCGCACAGGGAAGGTCCTACAATGAGCAGTTCTTC.